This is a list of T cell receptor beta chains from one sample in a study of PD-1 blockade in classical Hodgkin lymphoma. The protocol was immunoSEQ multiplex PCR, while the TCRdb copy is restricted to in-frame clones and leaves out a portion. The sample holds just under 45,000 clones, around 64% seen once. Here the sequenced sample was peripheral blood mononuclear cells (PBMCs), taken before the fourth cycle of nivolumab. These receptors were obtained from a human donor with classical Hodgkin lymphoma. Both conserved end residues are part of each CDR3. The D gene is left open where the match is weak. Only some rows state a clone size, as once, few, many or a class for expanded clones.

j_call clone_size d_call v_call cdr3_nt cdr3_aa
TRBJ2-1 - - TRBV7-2 TGTGCCAGCAGCCATAGCCCAGCCTACAATGAGCAGTTCTTC CASSHSPAYNEQFF
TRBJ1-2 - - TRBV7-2 TGTGCCAGCGGATCCGGGGGAAGGGACTATGGCTACACCTTC CASGSGGRDYGYTF
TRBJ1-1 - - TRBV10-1 TGCGCCAGCAGTTTCAGGCCTCGGAACACTGAAGCTTTCTTT CASSFRPRNTEAFF
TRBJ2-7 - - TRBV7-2 TGTGCCAGCAGCTTAGGGCGCGGGCAGGCCTACGAGCAGTACTTC CASSLGRGQAYEQYF
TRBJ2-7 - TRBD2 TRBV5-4 TGTGCCAGCAGCCCCCCGGGGGGGTACGAGCAGTACTTC CASSPPGGYEQYF
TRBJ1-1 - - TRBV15 TGTGCCACCAGCAGAGTCGGACAGCAGAACACTGAAGCTTTCTTT CATSRVGQQNTEAFF
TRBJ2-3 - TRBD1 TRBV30 TGTGCCTGGAGGCGGACGACAGGGGGCTACACAGATACGCAGTATTTT CAWRRTTGGYTDTQYF
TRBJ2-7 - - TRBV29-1 TGCAGCGTAGCCACGGGACCCACTCTATACGAGCAGTACTTC CSVATGPTLYEQYF
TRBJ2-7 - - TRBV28 TGTGCCAGCAGTTCCCCGACCTACGAGCAGTACTTC CASSSPTYEQYF
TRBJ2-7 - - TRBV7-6 TGTGCCAGCAGCTTAGGAGGTTGGCAGGGCTACGAGCAGTACTTC CASSLGGWQGYEQYF
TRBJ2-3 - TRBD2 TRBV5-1 TGCGCCAGCAGCTTGGTATCTAGCGGAGAACCTAGCACAGATACGCAGTATTTT CASSLVSSGEPSTDTQYF
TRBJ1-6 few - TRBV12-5 TGTGCTAGTGGTCCGGAGGCCCCATCGACCGACAGTCACAATCCCTATAATTCACCCCTCCACTTT CASGPEAPSTDSHNPYNSPLHF
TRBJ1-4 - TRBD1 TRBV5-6 TGTGCCAGCAGCTTGGACGGGACAGGCTTGGGTGAAAAACTGTTTTTT CASSLDGTGLGEKLFF
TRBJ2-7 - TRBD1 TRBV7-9 TGTGCCAGCAGCCTGGACAGGGGAAGCTCCTACGAGCAGTACTTC CASSLDRGSSYEQYF
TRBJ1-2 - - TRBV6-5 TGTGCCAGCAGTTACACCTTTACGGGGTACTATGGCTACACCTTC CASSYTFTGYYGYTF
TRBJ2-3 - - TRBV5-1 TGCGCCAGCAGCTTGGGTCGGGGGGCAGGAGATACGCAGTATTTT CASSLGRGAGDTQYF
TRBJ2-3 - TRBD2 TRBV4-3 TGCGCCAGCAGCCAAGAGGGTCTAGCGGGGTTCACAGATACGCAGTATTTT CASSQEGLAGFTDTQYF
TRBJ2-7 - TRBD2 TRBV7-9 TGTGCCAGCAGCTTGACTAGCGGGTGGATGGGAGAGCAGTACTTC CASSLTSGWMGEQYF
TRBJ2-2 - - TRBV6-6 TGTGCCAGCAGTCCCAGGAACGCAGGGACCGGGGAGCTGTTTTTT CASSPRNAGTGELFF
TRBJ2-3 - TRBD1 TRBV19 TGTGCCACTAGGGACAGGGCCGGAAATACGCAGTATTTT CATRDRAGNTQYF
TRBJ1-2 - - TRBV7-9 TGTGCCAGCAGCCTATACTCTGGACTGCGACAGAGCTACACCTTC CASSLYSGLRQSYTF
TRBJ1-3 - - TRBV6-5 TGTGCCAGCAGCCCGCAGGGATTACCTGGAAACACCATATATTTT CASSPQGLPGNTIYF
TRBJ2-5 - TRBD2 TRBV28 TGTGCCAGCAATGGGGCGGCGGGGGAGGAGACCCAGTACTTC CASNGAAGEETQYF
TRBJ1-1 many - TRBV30 TGTGCCTGGAGTGAGGAGGGGAACACTGAAGCTTTCTTT CAWSEEGNTEAFF
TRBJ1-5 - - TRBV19 TGTGCCAGTAGTATAGGCGAGGCAGGGCCCCAGCATTTT CASSIGEAGPQHF
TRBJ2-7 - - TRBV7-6 TGTGCCAGCAGCTTAGTAGGAGAATACGAGCAGTACTTC CASSLVGEYEQYF
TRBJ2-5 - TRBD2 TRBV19 TGTGCCAGTAAGGCGGCGGGGGTTGGGGGAGAGACCCAGTACTTC CASKAAGVGGETQYF
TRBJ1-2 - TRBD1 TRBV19 TGTGCCAGTAGTCTCCCGGGACAGGGTTATGGCTACACCTTC CASSLPGQGYGYTF
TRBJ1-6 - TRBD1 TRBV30 TGTGCCTGGGACAGGGAGAATTCACCCCTCCACTTT CAWDRENSPLHF
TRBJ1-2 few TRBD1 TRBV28 TGTGCCAGCAGTTTCCAGGGGGCAGGGTATGGCTACACCTTC CASSFQGAGYGYTF
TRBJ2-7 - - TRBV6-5 TGTGCCAGCAGGCGGGCTTCCTACGAGCAGTACTTC CASRRASYEQYF
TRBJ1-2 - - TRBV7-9 TGTGCCAGCAGCTTGTCGAAAGGGAACTATGGCTACACCTTC CASSLSKGNYGYTF
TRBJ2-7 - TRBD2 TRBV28 TGTGCCAGCAGCCAAATTTCTAGCGGGACCTACGAGCAGTACTTC CASSQISSGTYEQYF
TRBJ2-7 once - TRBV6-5 TGTGCCAGCAGTTTGGGGGTTCACTCCTACGAGCAGTACTTC CASSLGVHSYEQYF
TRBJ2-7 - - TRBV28 TGTGCCAGCAGTTTATGGGGTCGGTTCTACGAGCAGTACTTC CASSLWGRFYEQYF
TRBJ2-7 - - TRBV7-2 TGTGCCAGCAGCCGGGGACTTCCCTCGAGCGAGCAGTACTTC CASSRGLPSSEQYF
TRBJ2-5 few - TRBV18 TGTGCCAGCTCACCGGGACTGGAAGAGACCCAGTACTTC CASSPGLEETQYF
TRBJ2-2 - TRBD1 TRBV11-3 TGTGCCAGCAGTCCTAGAGGGACAGGGTGGAACACCGGGGAGCTGTTTTTT CASSPRGTGWNTGELFF
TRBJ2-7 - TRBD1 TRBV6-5 TGTGCCAGCAGCTCGACAGGGTTCCACGAGCAGTACTTC CASSSTGFHEQYF
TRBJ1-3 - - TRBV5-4 TGTGCCAGCAGCTGGGGACAAATGGGCTCTGGAAACACCATATATTTT CASSWGQMGSGNTIYF
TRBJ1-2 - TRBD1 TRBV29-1 TGCAGCGCTGGACAGGGCGACTATGGCTACACCTTC CSAGQGDYGYTF
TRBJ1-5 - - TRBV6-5 TGTGCCAGCGCCACGGCAGAAATTAGCAATCAGCCCCAGCATTTT CASATAEISNQPQHF
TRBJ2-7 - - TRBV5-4 TGTGCCAGCAGCCCGACACAGGGACGGGGCGAGCAGTACTTC CASSPTQGRGEQYF
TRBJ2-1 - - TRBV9 TGTGCCAGCAGCGTGTTAGGGAGCTCCTACAATGAGCAGTTCTTC CASSVLGSSYNEQFF
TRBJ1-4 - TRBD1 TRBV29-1 TGCAGCGTTCGACAGGGTAGTGAAAAACTGTTTTTT CSVRQGSEKLFF